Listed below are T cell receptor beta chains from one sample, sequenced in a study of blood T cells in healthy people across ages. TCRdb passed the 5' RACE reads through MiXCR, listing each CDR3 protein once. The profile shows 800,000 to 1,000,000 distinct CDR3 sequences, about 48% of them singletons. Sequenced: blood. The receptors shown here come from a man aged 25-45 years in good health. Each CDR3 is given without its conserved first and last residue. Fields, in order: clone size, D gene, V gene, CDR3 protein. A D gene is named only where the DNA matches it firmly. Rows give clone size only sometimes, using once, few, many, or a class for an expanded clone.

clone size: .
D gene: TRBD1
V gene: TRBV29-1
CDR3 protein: SFQGHRGDPAAARYGYT

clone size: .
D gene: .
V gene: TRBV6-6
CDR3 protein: ASSSPRNEQF

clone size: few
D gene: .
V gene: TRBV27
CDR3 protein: ASSSPALSYKQY

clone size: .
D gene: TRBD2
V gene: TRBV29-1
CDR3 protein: SVGLASGRAEQF

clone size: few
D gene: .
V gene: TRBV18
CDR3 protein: ASSPGTAVYEKLF

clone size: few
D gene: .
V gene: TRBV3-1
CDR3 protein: ASSQGPGLNTEAF

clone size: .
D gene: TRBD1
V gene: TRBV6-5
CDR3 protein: ASSGRRQGNEQF

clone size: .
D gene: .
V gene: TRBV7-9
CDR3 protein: ASSAPRENTGELF

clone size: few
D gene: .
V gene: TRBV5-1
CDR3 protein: ASSSPNTPSSYEQY

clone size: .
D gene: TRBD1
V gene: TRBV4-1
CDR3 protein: ASSHSPGTVVEQY

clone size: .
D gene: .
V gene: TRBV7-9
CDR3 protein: ASGGYSYNEQY

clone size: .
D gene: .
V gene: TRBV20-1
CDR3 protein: SARPSISFSTDTQY

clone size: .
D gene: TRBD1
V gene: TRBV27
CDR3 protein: ASSLDRGLDGYT

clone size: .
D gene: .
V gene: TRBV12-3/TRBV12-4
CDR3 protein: ASSLNTGDTEAF

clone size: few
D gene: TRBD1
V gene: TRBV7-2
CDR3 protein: ASSLDRGYNEQF